This TCR beta chain was captured by sequencing in a study of blood T cells in healthy people across ages. Next came a second PCR, run for about 7 to 12 cycles, which used a sample-barcoded 5' primer along with a J-beta primer mix. TCRdb analysed the 5' RACE reads with MiXCR anew, one entry per CDR3 protein. Of 870,000 or so distinct CDR3 sequences in the sample, about 28% were seen once. There are a few counts of this clonotype. Germline V gene data show CDR1 as SNHLY and CDR2 as FYNNEI. This CDR3 contains 16 residues. Trimming shortened V by 3 bases and J by 2 bases, and 14 bases separated the two germline ends. Each sample yielded at least 6.5 million isolated PBMCs.

The sample comprised blood. This receptor was identified in a woman over 75 in good health. The rearrangement uses TRBV2 and TRBJ1-5; D not resolved. The CDR3 is CASSDGRGSRNQPQHF. The CDR3 DNA follows: TGTGCCAGCAGTGATGGTCGGGGTTCGCGCAATCAGCCCCAGCATTTT.